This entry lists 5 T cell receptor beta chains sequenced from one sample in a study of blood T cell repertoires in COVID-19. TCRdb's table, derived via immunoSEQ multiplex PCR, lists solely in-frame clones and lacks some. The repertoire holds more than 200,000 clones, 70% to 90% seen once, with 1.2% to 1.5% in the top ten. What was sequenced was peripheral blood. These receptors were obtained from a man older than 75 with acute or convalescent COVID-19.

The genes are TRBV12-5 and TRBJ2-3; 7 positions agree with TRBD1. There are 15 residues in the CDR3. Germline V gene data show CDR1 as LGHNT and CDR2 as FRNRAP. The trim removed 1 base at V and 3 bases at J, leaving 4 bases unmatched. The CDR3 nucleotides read TGTGCTAGTGGTTTGGGGGACAGACAAACAGATACGCAGTATTTT. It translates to CASGLGDRQTDTQYF.

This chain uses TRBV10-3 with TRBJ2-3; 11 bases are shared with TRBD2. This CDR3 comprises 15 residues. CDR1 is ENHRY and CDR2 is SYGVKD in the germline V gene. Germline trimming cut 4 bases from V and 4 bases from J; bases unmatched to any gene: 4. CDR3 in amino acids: CAISAGTSGPDTQYF. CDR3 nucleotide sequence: TGTGCCATCAGTGCCGGGACTAGCGGTCCAGATACGCAGTATTTT.

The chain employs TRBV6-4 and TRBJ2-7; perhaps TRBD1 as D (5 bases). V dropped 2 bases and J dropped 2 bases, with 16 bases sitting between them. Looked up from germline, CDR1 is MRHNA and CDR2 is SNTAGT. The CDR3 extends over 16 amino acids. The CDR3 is CASSDPEQGTTYEQYF. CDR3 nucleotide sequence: TGTGCCAGCAGTGACCCCGAGCAGGGTACGACCTACGAGCAGTACTTC.

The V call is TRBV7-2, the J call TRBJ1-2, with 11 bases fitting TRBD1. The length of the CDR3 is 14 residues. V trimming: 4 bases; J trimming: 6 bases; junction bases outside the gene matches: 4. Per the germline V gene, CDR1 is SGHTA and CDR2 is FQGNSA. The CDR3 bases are TGTGCCAGCAGCTCGGGACAGGGGGTCAATGGCTACACCTTC. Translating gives CASSSGQGVNGYTF.

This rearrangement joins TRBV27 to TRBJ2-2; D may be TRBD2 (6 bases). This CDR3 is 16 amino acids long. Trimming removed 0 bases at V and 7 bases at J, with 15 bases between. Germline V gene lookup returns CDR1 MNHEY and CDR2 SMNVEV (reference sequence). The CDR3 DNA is TGTGCCAGCAGTTTATCAGGGTCGGGCGGGATCGGGGAGCTGTTTTTT. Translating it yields CASSLSGSGGIGELFF.